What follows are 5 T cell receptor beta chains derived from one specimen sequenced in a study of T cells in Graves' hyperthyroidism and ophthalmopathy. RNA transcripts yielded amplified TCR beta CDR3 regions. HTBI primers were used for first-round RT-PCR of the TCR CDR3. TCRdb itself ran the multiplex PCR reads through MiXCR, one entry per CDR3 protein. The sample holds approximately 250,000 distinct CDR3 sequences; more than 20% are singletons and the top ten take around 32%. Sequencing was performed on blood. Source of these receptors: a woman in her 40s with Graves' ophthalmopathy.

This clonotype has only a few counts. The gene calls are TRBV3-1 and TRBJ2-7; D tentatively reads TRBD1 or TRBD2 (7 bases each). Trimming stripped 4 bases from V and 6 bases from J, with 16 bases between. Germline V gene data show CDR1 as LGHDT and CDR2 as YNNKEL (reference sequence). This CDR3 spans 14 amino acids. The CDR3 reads CASSPRQGGGEQYF. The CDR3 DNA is TGTGCCAGCAGCCCCAGACAGGGCGGGGGCGAGCAGTACTTC.

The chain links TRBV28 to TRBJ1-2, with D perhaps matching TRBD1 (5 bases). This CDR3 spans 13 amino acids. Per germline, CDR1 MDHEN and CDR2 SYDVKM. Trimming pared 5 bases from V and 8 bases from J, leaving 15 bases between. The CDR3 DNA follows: TGTGCCAGCAGTGTGGGGGGAGTACTAGGCTACACCTTC. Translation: CASSVGGVLGYTF.

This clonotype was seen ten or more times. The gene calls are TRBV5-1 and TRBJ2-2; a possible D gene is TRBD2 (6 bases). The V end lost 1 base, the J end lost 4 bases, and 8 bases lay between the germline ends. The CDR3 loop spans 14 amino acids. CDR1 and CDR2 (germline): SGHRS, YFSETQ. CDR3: CASSLQEGTGELFF. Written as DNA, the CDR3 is TGCGCCAGCAGCTTGCAGGAGGGCACCGGGGAGCTGTTTTTT.

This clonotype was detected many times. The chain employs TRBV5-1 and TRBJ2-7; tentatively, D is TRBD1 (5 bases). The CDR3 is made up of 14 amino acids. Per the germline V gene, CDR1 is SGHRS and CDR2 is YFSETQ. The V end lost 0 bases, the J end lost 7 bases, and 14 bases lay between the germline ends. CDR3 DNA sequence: TGCGCCAGCAGCTTGGTCCAGGGTCGGTGGGAGCAGTACTTC. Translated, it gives CASSLVQGRWEQYF.

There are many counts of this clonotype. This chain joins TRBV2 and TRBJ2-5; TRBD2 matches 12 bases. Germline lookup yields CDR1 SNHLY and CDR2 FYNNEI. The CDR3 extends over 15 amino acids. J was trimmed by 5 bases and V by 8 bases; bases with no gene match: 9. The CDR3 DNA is TGTGCCAGCCGATATTGGACTAGCGGGGAGGAGACCCAGTACTTC. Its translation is CASRYWTSGEETQYF.